Below are 18 T cell receptor beta chains sequenced from a single sample in a study of blood T cells in healthy people across ages. PCR was performed a second time for about 7 to 11 cycles using a sample-barcoded 5' primer and a J-beta primer mix. TCRdb reprocessed the 5' RACE reads with MiXCR, giving one entry per CDR3 protein. This table holds around 900,000 distinct CDR3 sequences, 29% found once. The sequenced sample was blood. These TCRs come from an elderly woman in good health.

This clonotype was picked up many times. The chain combines TRBV6-2 or TRBV6-3 with TRBJ1-6, with 7 bases identical to TRBD1. The CDR3 runs to 15 residues. J lost 7 bases, V lost 4 bases, and 7 bases had no gene match. Germline CDR1 MNHEY, CDR2 SVGEGT. CDR3: CASSSRQGGNSPLHF. As DNA, the CDR3 is TGTGCCAGCAGTTCGCGGCAGGGGGGAAATTCACCCCTCCACTTT.

This clonotype has just a few counts. This sequence joins TRBV6-1 and TRBJ2-1; 10 bases map to TRBD1. V lost 3 bases, J lost 9 bases, and 11 bases stayed unmatched. Germline V gives CDR1 MNHNS, CDR2 SASEGT. This CDR3 is built from 16 residues. This CDR3 reads CASSDRGQGKEGEQFF. The CDR3 DNA follows: TGTGCCAGCAGTGATAGGGGACAGGGGAAGGAGGGTGAGCAGTTCTTC.

This clonotype was picked up many times. The rearrangement uses TRBV7-2 and TRBJ2-5; D might be TRBD2 (6 bases). V lost 5 bases, J lost 2 bases, and 12 bases lay in between. Germline V gene lookup returns CDR1 SGHTA and CDR2 FQGNSA. This CDR3 has 14 residues. CDR3 sequence (DNA): TGTGCCAGCAGCAAGGGACTGTTACAAGAGACCCAGTACTTC. It codes for CASSKGLLQETQYF.

This clonotype has a count of ten or more. At one boundary the junction diverges from the germline segment, which might be a read error. The rearrangement links TRBV7-7 to TRBJ2-5; TRBD1 aligns across 7 bases. CDR1 and CDR2 (germline): SSHAT, FNYEAQ (reference sequence). The CDR3 loop spans 15 amino acids. The CDR3 coding sequence is TGTGCTAGCAGCCCGATTCCGGGACAGCAAGAGACCCAGTACTTC. Translating it yields CASSPIPGQQETQYF. The full variable domain, its missing parts supplied by reference TRBV7-7 and TRBJ2-5, is GAGVSQSPRYKVTKRGQDVTLRCDPISSHATLYWYQQALGQGPEFLTYFNYEAQPDKSGLPSDRFSAERPEGSISTLTIQRTEQRDSAMYRCASSPIPGQQETQYFGPGTRLLVL.

This clonotype was seen repeatedly, ten times or more. A much bigger clone sits one base away, suggesting this may be a read error. The CDR3 DNA sequence: TGTGCCAGCAGCCAGGGACTAGCGAGCAATGAGCAGTTCTTC. Translated, it gives CASSQGLASNEQFF. The chain recombines TRBV7-9 with TRBJ2-1; 10 bases align to TRBD2. The CDR3 runs to 14 residues. CDR1 SEHNR and CDR2 FQNEAQ come from the germline V gene (reference sequence). V was clipped by 5 bases and J by 6 bases; unmatched bases: 4.

The J gene is TRBJ2-5, the V gene TRBV7-2; TRBD2 agrees at 7 bases. V trimming: 3 bases; J trimming: 3 bases; junction bases outside the gene matches: 1. The germline V gene has CDR1 SGHTA and CDR2 FQGNSA. The CDR3 loop spans 13 amino acids. CDR3 sequence reads: CASSFAGEETQYF. The CDR3 DNA is TGTGCCAGCAGCTTCGCGGGGGAAGAGACCCAGTACTTC.

Many counts were recorded for this clonotype. The gene calls are TRBV5-1 and TRBJ2-1; 16 nucleotides match TRBD2. This CDR3 has 18 residues. Trimming removed 4 bases from V and 1 base from J; junction bases left unmatched: 5. Germline assignment: CDR1 SGHRS and CDR2 YFSETQ. Here the CDR3 reads CASSTGLAGGLSYNEQFF. CDR3 nucleotide sequence: TGCGCCAGCAGCACGGGACTAGCGGGGGGGCTTTCCTACAATGAGCAGTTCTTC.

A few counts support this clonotype. The CDR3 protein is CASSEQSAPSYNEQFF. The DNA for the CDR3 is TGTGCCAGCAGTGAACAATCAGCCCCCTCCTACAATGAGCAGTTCTTC. This chain connects TRBV6-1 to TRBJ2-1; D is unclear. The V gene lost 2 bases and the J gene lost 0 bases, with 11 bases spanning the gap. The germline CDR1 and CDR2 sequences are MNHNS and SASEGT. The CDR3 has 16 residues.

A word on this clonotype: This may be a read error: a much more frequent sequence differs by one nucleotide. This chain uses TRBV5-1 with TRBJ1-5; the match to TRBD1 covers 7 bases. The CDR3 contains 16 residues. Germline CDR1 reads SGHRS; CDR2 reads YFSETQ. V shed 0 bases, J shed 4 bases, and the junction held 7 bases outside the gene matches. The CDR3 sequence is CASSLEGDSPNQPQHF. CDR3 DNA: TGCGCCAGCAGCTTGGAGGGGGACAGCCCTAATCAGCCCCAGCATTTT.

In this sample, this clonotype turned up many times. The chain combines TRBV3-1 with TRBJ2-5; D is uncertain. The ends were cut back, 2 bases at V and 9 bases at J, with 16 bases in the middle. CDR3 length: 14 residues. Germline lookup yields CDR1 LGHDT and CDR2 YNNKEL (reference sequence). CDR3 nucleotides: TGTGCCAGCAGCCAATATTCAGACCCCGAGGCCCAGTACTTC. Its translation: CASSQYSDPEAQYF.

V is TRBV4-3 and J is TRBJ2-1; 8 positions agree with TRBD2. Looked up from germline, CDR1 is LGHNA and CDR2 is YSLEER. The CDR3 extends over 16 amino acids. V dropped 4 bases and J dropped 4; count of bases not matched to a gene: 9. Written as DNA, the CDR3 is TGCGCCAGCAGCCCCCGTCGGGAGGGACTGTACAATGAGCAGTTCTTC. It codes for CASSPRREGLYNEQFF.

This clonotype was observed many times. The chain combines TRBV3-1 with TRBJ2-3; 8 bases agree with TRBD1. V was clipped by 3 bases and J by 0 bases; unmatched bases: 2. The V gene's germline CDR1 is LGHDT and CDR2 YNNKEL (reference sequence). This CDR3 spans 15 amino acids. CDR3 region: CASSHRGRSTDTQYF. DNA of the CDR3: TGTGCCAGCAGCCACAGGGGGCGAAGCACAGATACGCAGTATTTT.

This clonotype was found many times. This chain connects TRBV29-1 to TRBJ2-3; D possibly matches TRBD1 or TRBD2 (6 bases each). Germline CDR1 and CDR2: SQVTM and ANQGSEA. The CDR3 length is 15 residues. The V and J ends lost 1 base and 2 bases respectively, with 13 bases between them. The CDR3 is CSVEVFRGLTDTQYF. CDR3 coding DNA: TGCAGCGTTGAAGTCTTTCGGGGGCTCACAGATACGCAGTATTTT.

This chain joins TRBV20-1 and TRBJ2-1; tentative D call: TRBD1 (6 bases). This CDR3 region has 12 residues. Germline V lookup: CDR1 DFQATT, CDR2 SNEGSKA (reference sequence). Trimming left V 2 bases short and J 8 bases short, with 10 bases between. The CDR3 spells CSARKQGHEQFF. The CDR3 DNA sequence: TGCAGTGCTAGAAAACAGGGCCATGAGCAGTTCTTC.

This clonotype was counted between two and nine times. The chain couples TRBV2 to TRBJ2-4; no firm D call. Trimming left V 6 bases short and J 1 base short, with 7 bases between. CDR3 size: 13 residues. Germline-derived CDR1 and CDR2 are SNHLY and FYNNEI. CDR3 protein: CASSLDAKNIQYF. DNA for the CDR3: TGTGCCAGCAGCCTCGACGCCAAAAACATTCAGTACTTC.

Notes on this clonotype: Being one base from a much bigger clone, this may be a read error. The gene calls are TRBV6-5 and TRBJ2-6; D gene ambiguous. The CDR3 runs to 16 residues. Germline lookup yields CDR1 MNHEY and CDR2 SVGAGI. Deletions cut 8 bases from V and 0 bases from J, with 14 bases between. CDR3 residues: CASGTHRGSGANVLTF. CDR3 DNA: TGTGCCAGCGGTACCCACCGAGGCTCTGGGGCCAACGTCCTGACTTTC.

This clonotype was seen many times. The V and J genes are TRBV12-3 or TRBV12-4 and TRBJ1-2; D uncertain. The CDR3 loop spans 12 amino acids. Trimming left V 5 bases short and J 1 base short, with 5 bases between. The CDR3 spells CASSTDNYGYTF. CDR3 coding DNA: TGTGCCAGCAGTACAGATAACTATGGCTACACCTTC.

The rearrangement joins TRBV7-8 to TRBJ2-1, with unresolved D. V was trimmed by 0 bases and J by 13 bases, leaving 10 bases between them. The CDR3 runs to 12 residues. Germline assignment: CDR1 SGHVS and CDR2 FQNEAQ. CDR3: CASSLASETQFF. The CDR3 DNA sequence: TGTGCCAGCAGCTTAGCCAGCGAGACCCAGTTCTTC.